The 19 T cell receptor beta chains listed next were all sequenced from one sample in a study of blood T cell repertoires in COVID-19. Only in-frame clones appear in the TCRdb table, and some are missing; sequencing was by immunoSEQ multiplex PCR. Of under 200,000 clones listed, approximately 85% are singletons. The source material was peripheral blood. These receptors were collected from a man aged 55 to 69 who had recovered from COVID-19.

The J gene is TRBJ1-1, the V gene TRBV7-6; D is possibly TRBD1 (6 bases). CDR3 length: 13 residues. V was cut by 4 bases and J by 5 bases, with 11 bases left in between. Germline CDR1 and CDR2: SGHVS and FNYEAQ. In DNA form, the CDR3 reads TGTGCCAGCAGCTACCTACAGGGAACTGAAGCTTTCTTT. Protein sequence: CASSYLQGTEAFF.

The chain employs TRBV18 and TRBJ2-7; a possible D gene is TRBD1 (5 bases). The CDR3 sequence is 17 residues long. Trimming left V 3 bases short and J 0 bases short, with 18 bases between. In germline, CDR1 is KGHSH, CDR2 LQKENI. The CDR3 protein is CASSPDLTGPTSYEQYF. CDR3 DNA: TGTGCCAGCTCACCGGACCTCACAGGTCCTACCTCCTACGAGCAGTACTTC.

CDR3 DNA: TGTGCCAGCAGCTTAAACCTGGGGGGTCACACCATATATTTT. Residues: CASSLNLGGHTIYF. V is TRBV11-2 and J is TRBJ1-3; possible D gene TRBD1, 5 bases. The V gene's germline CDR1 is SGHAT and CDR2 FQNNGV. This CDR3 has 14 residues. V was trimmed by 2 bases and J by 8 bases, leaving 13 bases between them.

Only one count was recorded for this clone. The chain combines TRBV2 with TRBJ1-1; D gene ambiguous. The V and J ends lost 9 bases and 8 bases respectively, with 19 bases between them. The CDR3 runs 13 residues. CDR1 is SNHLY and CDR2 is FYNNEI in the germline V gene. CDR3 nucleotide sequence: TGTGCCAGTCGACGAGACGGGGTAAGAGAAGCTTTCTTT. This sequence encodes CASRRDGVREAFF.

The chain combines TRBV12-3 or TRBV12-4 with TRBJ2-3; D is ambiguous. The CDR3 has 12 residues. Trimming left V 3 bases short and J 1 base short, with 2 bases between. The CDR3 sequence is CASSFGTDTQYF. DNA for the CDR3: TGTGCCAGCAGTTTCGGCACAGATACGCAGTATTTT.

The rearrangement joins TRBV4-3 to TRBJ1-2; possibly TRBD1 for D (5 bases). The germline V gene has CDR1 LGHNA and CDR2 YSLEER. The V end lost 4 bases, the J end lost 4 bases, and 25 bases lay between the germline ends. The CDR3 is made up of 18 amino acids. CDR3 sequence (DNA): TGCGCCAGCAGCCGGGGCGGGAAAGGGAGGGTATATAGCTATGGCTACACCTTC. Translating gives CASSRGGKGRVYSYGYTF.

V usage is TRBV7-2 and J usage is TRBJ2-7; 9 bases are shared with TRBD2. Per germline, CDR1 SGHTA and CDR2 FQGNSA. Trimming cost V 4 bases and J 3 bases; bases outside gene matches: 7. CDR3 length equals 15 residues. The CDR3 protein is CASSSGDSGGYEQYF. The CDR3 coding sequence is TGTGCCAGCAGCTCCGGTGATAGCGGGGGCTACGAGCAGTACTTC.

This clone occurred once. The chain carries TRBV19 and TRBJ1-3; D is unresolved. CDR3 length: 12 amino acids. CDR1 is LNHDA and CDR2 is SQIVND in the germline V gene (reference sequence). The V end lost 3 bases, the J end lost 8 bases, and 8 bases lay between the germline ends. The CDR3 sequence is CASSMYADTIYF. The CDR3 DNA reads TGTGCCAGTAGTATGTACGCGGACACCATATATTTT.

The chain employs TRBV5-4 and TRBJ2-2; possibly TRBD1 for D (6 bases). The germline V gene has CDR1 SGHNT and CDR2 YYREEE (reference sequence). This CDR3 contains 17 residues. The ends were cut back, 4 bases at V and 2 bases at J, with 18 bases in the middle. CDR3 nucleotide sequence: TGTGCCAGCAGCCCTTACACCCGGACAGATAACACCGGGGAGCTGTTTTTT. Translating gives CASSPYTRTDNTGELFF.

This clone was seen only once. This chain joins TRBV6-5 and TRBJ1-5; D is unclear. The CDR3 has 14 residues. The V and J ends lost 5 bases and 6 bases respectively, with 14 bases between them. The V gene's germline CDR1 is MNHEY and CDR2 SVGAGI. The CDR3 region is CASSPRDSRQPQHF. CDR3 DNA: TGTGCCAGCAGTCCGAGGGATTCCCGTCAGCCCCAGCATTTT.

The chain employs TRBV2 and TRBJ2-5; tentatively, D is TRBD2 (5 bases). CDR3 length: 13 residues. Germline V gives CDR1 SNHLY, CDR2 FYNNEI. V was pared by 5 bases and J by 4 bases, with 11 bases between. DNA of the CDR3: TGTGCCAGCAGTTGGGGAGTCCCAGAGACCCAGTACTTC. This codes for CASSWGVPETQYF.

The V and J genes are TRBV25-1 and TRBJ1-2, with TRBD1 matching 9 bases. Germline lookup yields CDR1 MGHDK and CDR2 SYGVNS. V lost 8 bases, J lost 8 bases, and 6 bases stayed unmatched. The CDR3 is 12 residues long. The CDR3 DNA sequence: TGTGCCAGCGGGACAGGGCCTTGGGGCTACACCTTC. Protein: CASGTGPWGYTF.

The rearrangement links TRBV2 to TRBJ1-1; TRBD1 matches 7 bases. Looked up from germline, CDR1 is SNHLY and CDR2 is FYNNEI. CDR3 size: 12 residues. V dropped 8 bases and J dropped 6; count of bases not matched to a gene: 6. This CDR3 is CASDEGAAEAFF. For the CDR3, the DNA is TGTGCCAGCGATGAGGGGGCCGCTGAAGCTTTCTTT.

The rearrangement links TRBV7-9 to TRBJ1-1; 9 bases fit TRBD1. The CDR3 length is 16 residues. J was trimmed by 5 bases and V by 5 bases; bases with no gene match: 12. Germline V gene lookup returns CDR1 SEHNR and CDR2 FQNEAQ (reference sequence). CDR3 bases: TGTGCCAGCAGCCATGGACAGGGGACGAGACCGACTGAAGCTTTCTTT. Its translation: CASSHGQGTRPTEAFF.

The table lists this clone with a few counts. The rearrangement uses TRBV2 and TRBJ1-1; D remains ambiguous. V shed 4 bases and J shed 4 bases, with 19 bases lying between them. The CDR3 length is 16 residues. The germline gives CDR1 SNHLY, CDR2 FYNNEI. Here the CDR3 reads CASSVEWQAVGTEAFF. As DNA, the CDR3 is TGTGCCAGCAGTGTCGAATGGCAGGCAGTGGGCACTGAAGCTTTCTTT.

The chain couples TRBV5-1 to TRBJ2-7; 9 positions match TRBD1. The CDR3 sequence is 14 residues long. V was clipped by 3 bases and J by 5 bases; unmatched bases: 6. CDR1 is SGHRS and CDR2 is YFSETQ in the germline V gene. The DNA of the CDR3 is TGCGCCAGCAGCTCCGGGACAGGGTTTGACGAGCAGTACTTC. Translated: CASSSGTGFDEQYF.

This sequence joins TRBV29-1 and TRBJ1-6; D not resolved. Germline loops: CDR1 SQVTM, CDR2 ANQGSEA. V shed 6 bases and J shed 7 bases, with 10 bases lying between them. This CDR3 contains 12 residues. The CDR3 DNA follows: TGCAGCGTCGGTGACACCAATTCACCCCTCCACTTT. Amino acid sequence: CSVGDTNSPLHF.

CDR3 bases: TGTGCCAGCAGCGTAGGGGGGAGACAGGGTCTTTACGAGCAGTACTTC. It translates to CASSVGGRQGLYEQYF. The chain has TRBV9 and TRBJ2-7; 7 nucleotides agree with TRBD1. This CDR3 has 16 amino acids. The V and J ends lost 0 bases and 4 bases, in that order; junction bases with no gene match: 10. CDR1 is SGDLS and CDR2 is YYNGEE in the germline V gene. Looking up the rest from reference TRBV9 and TRBJ2-7 gives the full variable domain: DSGVTQTPKHLITATGQRVTLRCSPRSGDLSVYWYQQSLDQGLQFLIQYYNGEERAKGNILERFSAQQFPDLHSELNLSSLELGDSALYFCASSVGGRQGLYEQYFGPGTRLTVT.

J is TRBJ2-5 and V is TRBV5-1; the match to TRBD2 covers 7 bases. CDR1 is SGHRS and CDR2 is YFSETQ in the germline V gene. V was clipped by 3 bases and J by 4 bases; unmatched bases: 9. The CDR3 extends over 15 amino acids. The CDR3 sequence is CASSSETSNRETQYF. The CDR3 DNA sequence: TGCGCCAGCAGCTCCGAGACTAGCAACCGAGAGACCCAGTACTTC.